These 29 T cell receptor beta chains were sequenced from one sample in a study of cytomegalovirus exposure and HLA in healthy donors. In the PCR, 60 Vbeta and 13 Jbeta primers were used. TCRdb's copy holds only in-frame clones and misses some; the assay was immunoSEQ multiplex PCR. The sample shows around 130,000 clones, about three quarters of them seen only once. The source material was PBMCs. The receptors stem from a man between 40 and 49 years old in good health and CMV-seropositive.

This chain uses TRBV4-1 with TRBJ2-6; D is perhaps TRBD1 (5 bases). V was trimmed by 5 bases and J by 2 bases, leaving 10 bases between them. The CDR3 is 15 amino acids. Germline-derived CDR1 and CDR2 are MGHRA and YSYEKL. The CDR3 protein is CASSKEQAGANVLTF. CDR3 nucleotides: TGCGCCAGCAGCAAGGAACAGGCTGGGGCCAACGTCCTGACTTTC.

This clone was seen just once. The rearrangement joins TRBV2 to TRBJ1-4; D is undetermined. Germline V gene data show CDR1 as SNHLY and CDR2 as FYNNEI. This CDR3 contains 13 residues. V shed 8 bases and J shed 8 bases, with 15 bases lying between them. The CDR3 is CASRRSQDEKLFF. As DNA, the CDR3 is TGTGCCAGCCGGAGGTCGCAGGACGAAAAACTGTTTTTT.

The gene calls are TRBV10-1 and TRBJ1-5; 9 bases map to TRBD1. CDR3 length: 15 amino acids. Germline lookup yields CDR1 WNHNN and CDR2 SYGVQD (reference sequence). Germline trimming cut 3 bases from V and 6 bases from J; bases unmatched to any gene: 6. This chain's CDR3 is CASSEGTGICQPQHF. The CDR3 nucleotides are TGCGCCAGCAGTGAAGGGACAGGGATCTGTCAGCCCCAGCATTTT.

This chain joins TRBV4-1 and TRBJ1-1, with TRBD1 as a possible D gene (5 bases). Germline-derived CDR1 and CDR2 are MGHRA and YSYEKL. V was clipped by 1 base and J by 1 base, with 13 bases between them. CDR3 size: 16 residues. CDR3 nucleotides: TGCGCCAGCAGCCAAGCTCCGGGGGGGAGGAACACTGAAGCTTTCTTT. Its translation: CASSQAPGGRNTEAFF.

DNA for the CDR3: TGCAGCCCACCGGACAGGGGAAGCTCCTATAATTCACCCCTCCACTTT. This sequence encodes CSPPDRGSSYNSPLHF. The chain joins TRBV29-1 to TRBJ1-6; 9 bases agree with TRBD1. The CDR3 extends over 16 amino acids. Germline values: CDR1 SQVTM, CDR2 ANQGSEA. V lost 8 bases to trimming and J lost 0 bases; unmatched junction nucleotides: 8. The variable domain in full, completed from reference TRBV29-1 and TRBJ1-6, reads SAVISQKPSRDICQRGTSLTIQCQVDSQVTMMFWYRQQPGQSLTLIATANQGSEATYESGFVIDKFPISRPNLTFSTLTVSNMSPEDSSIYLCSPPDRGSSYNSPLHFGNGTRLTVT.

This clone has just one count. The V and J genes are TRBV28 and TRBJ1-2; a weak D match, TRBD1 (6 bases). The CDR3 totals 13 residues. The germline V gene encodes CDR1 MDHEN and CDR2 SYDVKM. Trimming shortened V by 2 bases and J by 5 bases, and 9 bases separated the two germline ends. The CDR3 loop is CASSLGQQYGYTF. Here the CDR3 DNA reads TGTGCCAGCAGTTTAGGACAGCAATATGGCTACACCTTC.

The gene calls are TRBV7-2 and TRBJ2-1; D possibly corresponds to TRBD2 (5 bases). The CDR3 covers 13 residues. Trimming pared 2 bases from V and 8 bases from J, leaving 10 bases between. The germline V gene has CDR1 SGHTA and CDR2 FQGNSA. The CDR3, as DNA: TGTGCCAGCAGCTTAAGAGGGTCGCATGAGCAGTTCTTC. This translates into CASSLRGSHEQFF.

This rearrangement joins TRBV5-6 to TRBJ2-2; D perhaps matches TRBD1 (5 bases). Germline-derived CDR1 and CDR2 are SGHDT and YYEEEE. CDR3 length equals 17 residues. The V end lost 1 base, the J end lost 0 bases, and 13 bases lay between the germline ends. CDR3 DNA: TGTGCCAGCAGCTTGAACAGGCTTTTTACGAACACCGGGGAGCTGTTTTTT. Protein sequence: CASSLNRLFTNTGELFF.

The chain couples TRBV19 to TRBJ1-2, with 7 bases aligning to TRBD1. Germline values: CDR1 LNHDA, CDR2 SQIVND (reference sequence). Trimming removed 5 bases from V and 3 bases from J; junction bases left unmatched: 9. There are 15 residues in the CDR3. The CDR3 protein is CASSADRSTYYGYTF. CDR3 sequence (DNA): TGTGCCAGTAGTGCGGACAGGTCTACATACTATGGCTACACCTTC.

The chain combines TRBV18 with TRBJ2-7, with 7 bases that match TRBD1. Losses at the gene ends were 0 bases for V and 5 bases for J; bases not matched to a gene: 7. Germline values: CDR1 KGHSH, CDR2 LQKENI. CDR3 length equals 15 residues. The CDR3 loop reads CASSPPGRGGNEQYF. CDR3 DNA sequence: TGTGCCAGCTCACCACCGGGTAGAGGGGGCAACGAGCAGTACTTC.

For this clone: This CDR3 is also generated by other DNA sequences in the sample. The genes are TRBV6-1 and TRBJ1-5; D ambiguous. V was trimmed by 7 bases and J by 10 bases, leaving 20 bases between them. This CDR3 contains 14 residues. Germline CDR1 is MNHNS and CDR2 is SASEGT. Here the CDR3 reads CASILDLSGQPQHF. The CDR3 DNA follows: TGTGCCAGCATCCTGGACCTGAGCGGTCAACCCCAGCATTTT.

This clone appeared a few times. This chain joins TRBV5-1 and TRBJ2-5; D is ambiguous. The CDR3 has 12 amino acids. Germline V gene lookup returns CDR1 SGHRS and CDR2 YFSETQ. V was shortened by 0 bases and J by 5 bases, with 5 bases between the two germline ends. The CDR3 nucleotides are TGCGCCAGCAGCTTGGGCGAGGAGACCCAGTACTTC. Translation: CASSLGEETQYF.

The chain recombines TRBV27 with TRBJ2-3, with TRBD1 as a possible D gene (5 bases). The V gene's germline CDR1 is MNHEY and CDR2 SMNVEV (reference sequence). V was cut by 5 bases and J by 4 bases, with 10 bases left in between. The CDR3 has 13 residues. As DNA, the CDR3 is TGTGCCAGCAGTCTCCAGACAGCAGATACGCAGTATTTT. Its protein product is CASSLQTADTQYF.

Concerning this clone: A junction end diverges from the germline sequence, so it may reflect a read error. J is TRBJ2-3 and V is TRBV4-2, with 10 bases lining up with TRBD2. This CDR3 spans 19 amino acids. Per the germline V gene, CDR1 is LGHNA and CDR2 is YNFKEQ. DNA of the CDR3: TGTGCCAGCAGCCAAGAATCCCCTAGGACTAGCGGCCTCACAGATGCGCAGTATTTT. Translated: CASSQESPRTSGLTDAQYF.

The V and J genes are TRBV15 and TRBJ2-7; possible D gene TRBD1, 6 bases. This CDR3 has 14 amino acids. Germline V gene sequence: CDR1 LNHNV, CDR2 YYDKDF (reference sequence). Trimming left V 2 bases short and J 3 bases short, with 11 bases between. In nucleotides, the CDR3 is TGTGCCACCAGCAGATACCCAGGGGTCTACGAGCAGTACTTC. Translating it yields CATSRYPGVYEQYF.

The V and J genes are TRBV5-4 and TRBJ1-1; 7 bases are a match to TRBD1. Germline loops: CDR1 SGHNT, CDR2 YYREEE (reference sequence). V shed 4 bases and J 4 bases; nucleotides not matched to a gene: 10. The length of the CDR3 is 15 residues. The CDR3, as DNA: TGTGCCAGCAGCCCAAGACAGGGTCTGGGCACTGAAGCTTTCTTT. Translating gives CASSPRQGLGTEAFF.

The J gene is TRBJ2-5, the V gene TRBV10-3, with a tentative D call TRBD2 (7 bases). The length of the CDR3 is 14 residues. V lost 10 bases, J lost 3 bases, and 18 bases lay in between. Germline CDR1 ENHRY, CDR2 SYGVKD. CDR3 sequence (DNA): TGTGCCACCAAAGGGGGGGGGAGTGAAGAGACCCAGTACTTC. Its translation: CATKGGGSEETQYF.

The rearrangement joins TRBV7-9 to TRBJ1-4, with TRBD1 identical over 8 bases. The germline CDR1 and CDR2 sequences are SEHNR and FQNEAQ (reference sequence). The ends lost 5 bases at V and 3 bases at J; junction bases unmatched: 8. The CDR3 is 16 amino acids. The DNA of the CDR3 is TGTGCCAGCAGCACTCCCCCGGGACAGGCTAATGAAAAACTGTTTTTT. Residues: CASSTPPGQANEKLFF. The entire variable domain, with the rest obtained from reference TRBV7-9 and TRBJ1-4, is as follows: DTGVSQNPRHKITKRGQNVTFRCDPISEHNRLYWYRQTLGQGPEFLTYFQNEAQLEKSRLLSDRFSAERPKGSFSTLEIQRTEQGDSAMYLCASSTPPGQANEKLFFGSGTQLSVL.

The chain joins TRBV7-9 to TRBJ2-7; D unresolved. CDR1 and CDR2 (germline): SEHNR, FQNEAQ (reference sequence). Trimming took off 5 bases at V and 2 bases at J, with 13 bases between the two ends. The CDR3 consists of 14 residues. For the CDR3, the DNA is TGTGCCAGCAGCCTAGGCCCACCTACCTACGAGCAGTACTTC. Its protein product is CASSLGPPTYEQYF.

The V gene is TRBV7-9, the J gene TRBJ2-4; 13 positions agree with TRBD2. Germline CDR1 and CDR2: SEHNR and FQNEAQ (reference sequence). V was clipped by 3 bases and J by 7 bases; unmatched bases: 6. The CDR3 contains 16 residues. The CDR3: CASSFGLAGARNIQYF. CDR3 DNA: TGTGCCAGCAGCTTTGGACTAGCGGGAGCGAGGAACATTCAGTACTTC.

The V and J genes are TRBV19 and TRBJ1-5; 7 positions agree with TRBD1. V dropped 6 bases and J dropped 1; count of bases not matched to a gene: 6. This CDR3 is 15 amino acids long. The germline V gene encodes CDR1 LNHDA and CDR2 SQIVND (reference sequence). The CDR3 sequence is CASRAGGVSNQPQHF. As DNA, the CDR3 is TGTGCCAGTAGGGCAGGGGGTGTGAGCAATCAGCCCCAGCATTTT. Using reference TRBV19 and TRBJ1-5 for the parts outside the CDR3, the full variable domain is DGGITQSPKYLFRKEGQNVTLSCEQNLNHDAMYWYRQDPGQGLRLIYYSQIVNDFQKGDIAEGYSVSREKKESFPLTVTSAQKNPTAFYLCASRAGGVSNQPQHFGDGTRLSIL.

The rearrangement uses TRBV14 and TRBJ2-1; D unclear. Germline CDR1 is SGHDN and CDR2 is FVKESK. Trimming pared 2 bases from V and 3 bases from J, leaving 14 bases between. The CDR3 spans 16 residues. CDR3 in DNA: TGTGCCAGCAGCCAATACCCAACGGCAGGCTACAATGAGCAGTTCTTC. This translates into CASSQYPTAGYNEQFF. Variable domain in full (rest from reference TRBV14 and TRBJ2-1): EAGVTQFPSHSVIEKGQTVTLRCDPISGHDNLYWYRRVMGKEIKFLLHFVKESKQDESGMPNNRFLAERTGGTYSTLKVQPAELEDSGVYFCASSQYPTAGYNEQFFGPGTRLTVL.

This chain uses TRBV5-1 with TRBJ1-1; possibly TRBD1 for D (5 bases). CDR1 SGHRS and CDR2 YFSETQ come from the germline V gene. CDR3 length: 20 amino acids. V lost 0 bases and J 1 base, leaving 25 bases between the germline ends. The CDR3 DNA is TGCGCCAGCAGCTTGGATTTTACGGGCAGCCGATTAAGGGGGAACACTGAAGCTTTCTTT. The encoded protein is CASSLDFTGSRLRGNTEAFF. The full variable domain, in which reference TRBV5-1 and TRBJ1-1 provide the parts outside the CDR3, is KAGVTQTPRYLIKTRGQQVTLSCSPISGHRSVSWYQQTPGQGLQFLFEYFSETQRNKGNFPGRFSGRQFSNSRSEMNVSTLELGDSALYLCASSLDFTGSRLRGNTEAFFGQGTRLTVV.

The CDR3 reads CASSPISGSEYEQYF. The CDR3 region has the DNA TGTGCCAGCTCCCCAATTAGCGGGAGCGAGTACGAGCAGTACTTC. V usage is TRBV6-5 and J usage is TRBJ2-7; 9 bases map to TRBD2. V shed 8 bases and J 4 bases; nucleotides not matched to a gene: 12. The CDR3 is 15 residues long. The germline V gene has CDR1 MNHEY and CDR2 SVGAGI.

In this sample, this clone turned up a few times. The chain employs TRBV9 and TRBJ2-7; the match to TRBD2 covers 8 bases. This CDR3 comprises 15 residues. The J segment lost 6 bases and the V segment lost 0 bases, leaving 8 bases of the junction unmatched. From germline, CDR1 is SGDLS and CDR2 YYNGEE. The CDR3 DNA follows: TGTGCCAGCAGCGTAGGTGGGACTAGAAGGTCCGAGCAGTACTTC. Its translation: CASSVGGTRRSEQYF.

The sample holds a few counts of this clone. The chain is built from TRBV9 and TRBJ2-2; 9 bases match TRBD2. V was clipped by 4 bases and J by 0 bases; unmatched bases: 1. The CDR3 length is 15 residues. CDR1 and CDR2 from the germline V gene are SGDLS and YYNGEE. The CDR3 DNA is TGTGCCAGCAGCTCTAGCGGGGCGAACACCGGGGAGCTGTTTTTT. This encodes CASSSSGANTGELFF.

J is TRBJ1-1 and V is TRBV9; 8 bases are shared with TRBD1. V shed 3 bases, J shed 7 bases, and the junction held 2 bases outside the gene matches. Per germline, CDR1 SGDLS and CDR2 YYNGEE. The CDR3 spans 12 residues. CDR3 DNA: TGTGCCAGCAGCGCTGACAGGGGTGAAGCTTTCTTT. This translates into CASSADRGEAFF.

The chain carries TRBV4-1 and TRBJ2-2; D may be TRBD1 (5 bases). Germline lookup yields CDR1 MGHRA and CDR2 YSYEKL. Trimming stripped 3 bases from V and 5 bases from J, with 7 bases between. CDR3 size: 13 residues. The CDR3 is CASSHRQTGELFF. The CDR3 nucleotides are TGCGCCAGCAGCCACCGACAGACCGGGGAGCTGTTTTTT.

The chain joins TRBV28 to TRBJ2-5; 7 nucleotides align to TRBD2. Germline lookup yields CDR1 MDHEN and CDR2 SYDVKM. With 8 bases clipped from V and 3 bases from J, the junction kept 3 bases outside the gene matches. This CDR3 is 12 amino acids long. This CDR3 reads CASLGGKETQYF. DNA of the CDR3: TGTGCCAGCCTGGGAGGGAAAGAGACCCAGTACTTC.